This T cell receptor beta chain was sequenced for a study of beta chain features in type 1 diabetes. Study at large: Examination covered under 120 million sorted cells spanning all samples.

All of the isolated RNA was reverse transcribed, so expressed TCRB transcripts were sequenced. Clones were sequenced by immunoSEQ multiplex PCR, and TCRdb holds only the in-frame ones, with some missing. The data hold tens of thousands of clones, with approximately 32% observed a single time. This CDR3 contains 13 residues. Looked up from germline, CDR1 is MGHRA and CDR2 is YSYEKL. V gave up 0 bases and J gave up 7 bases, with 7 bases separating them. This clone was seen ten or more times. The chain recombines TRBV4-1 with TRBJ1-5, with TRBD1 as a possible D gene (5 bases). Input material: stem cell memory CD4+ T cells from blood. This clonotype was obtained from a woman under 30 in good health. As DNA, the CDR3 is TGCGCCAGCAGCCAAGATGGGGGGCAGCCCCAGCATTTT. The encoded protein is CASSQDGGQPQHF.